The 23 T cell receptor beta chains presented below share a single source sample, sequenced in a study of blood T cell repertoires in COVID-19. Generated by immunoSEQ multiplex PCR, the TCRdb table keeps only in-frame clones and is missing some. The sample lists about 150,000 clones; over 80% were seen once. The sample taken for sequencing was PBMCs or T cells enriched from blood (not recorded which). All receptors derive from a man between 65 and 85 years old who had been exposed to COVID-19.

This rearrangement joins TRBV5-4 to TRBJ1-6; D may be TRBD1 (6 bases). The germline V gene encodes CDR1 SGHNT and CDR2 YYREEE (reference sequence). The CDR3 loop spans 18 amino acids. Trimming took off 7 bases at V and 2 bases at J, with 22 bases between the two ends. CDR3 region: CASSSGGGGLTYNSPLHF. CDR3 in DNA: TGTGCCAGCTCCTCGGGAGGTGGGGGCTTGACCTATAATTCACCCCTCCACTTT.

This chain connects TRBV19 to TRBJ2-3; D remains ambiguous. This CDR3 region has 14 residues. Trimming stripped 5 bases from V and 2 bases from J, with 11 bases between. Looked up from germline, CDR1 is LNHDA and CDR2 is SQIVND (reference sequence). CDR3: CASSVNSFTDTQYF. In DNA, the CDR3 is TGTGCCAGTAGTGTTAACAGCTTCACAGATACGCAGTATTTT.

The rearrangement uses TRBV20-1 and TRBJ2-1, with 7 nucleotides matching TRBD2. Germline trimming cut 3 bases from V and 4 bases from J; bases unmatched to any gene: 9. Germline lookup yields CDR1 DFQATT and CDR2 SNEGSKA (reference sequence). This CDR3 region has 15 residues. The CDR3 region is CSASSLAASYNEQFF. The CDR3 bases are TGCAGTGCTAGTTCCCTAGCGGCCTCATACAATGAGCAGTTCTTC.

This sequence joins TRBV20-1 and TRBJ1-2; D is undetermined. Trimming took off 3 bases at V and 5 bases at J, with 16 bases between the two ends. The CDR3 is 14 amino acids. Germline CDR1 is DFQATT and CDR2 is SNEGSKA (reference sequence). CDR3 DNA sequence: TGCAGTGCTAGTGAGACTGTAGGCGGATATGGCTACACCTTC. This sequence encodes CSASETVGGYGYTF.

This clone showed up just a few times. This chain links TRBV21-1 with TRBJ2-7; TRBD1 is the table's D call and was not checked against the DNA. TRBV21-1 is an annotated pseudogene. The CDR3 extends over 16 amino acids. The CDR3 nucleotides read TGTGCCAGCAGCAAAGCGGAGACAGCCGTTCCTTACGAGCAGTACTTC. It codes for CASSKAETAVPYEQYF.

The chain links TRBV6-2 or TRBV6-3 to TRBJ2-4, with TRBD1 matching 7 bases. The trim removed 4 bases at V and 5 bases at J, leaving 8 bases unmatched. The length of the CDR3 is 15 residues. In germline, CDR1 is MNHEY, CDR2 SVGEGT. CDR3 protein: CASSFAGTEQNIQYF. The CDR3 nucleotides read TGTGCCAGCAGTTTCGCCGGGACAGAACAAAACATTCAGTACTTC.

This chain connects TRBV5-6 to TRBJ1-6, with TRBD1 identical over 9 bases. J lost 2 bases, V lost 2 bases, and 11 bases had no gene match. CDR1 and CDR2 (germline): SGHDT, YYEEEE. The CDR3 has 19 residues. CDR3 residues: CASSLYLRDRVPYNSPLHF. The DNA for the CDR3 is TGTGCCAGCAGCTTATACCTCCGGGACAGGGTGCCCTATAATTCACCCCTCCACTTT.

A few counts support this clone. The V gene is TRBV18, the J gene TRBJ2-7; D perhaps matches TRBD2 (6 bases). The CDR3 extends over 16 amino acids. Between the trimmed V and J ends, which lost 6 bases and 4 bases, there was a span of 22 bases. Germline CDR1 and CDR2: KGHSH and LQKENI. The CDR3 reads CASSGPGGGNSYEQYF. In nucleotides, the CDR3 is TGTGCCAGCTCCGGCCCGGGTGGAGGGAATAGTTACGAGCAGTACTTC.

The genes are TRBV5-6 and TRBJ1-1; D is possibly TRBD1 (6 bases). This CDR3 is 15 amino acids long. Germline values: CDR1 SGHDT, CDR2 YYEEEE. The V and J ends lost 2 bases and 1 base respectively, with 12 bases between them. CDR3 coding DNA: TGTGCCAGCAGCTTCAGTTACAGGGCGAACACTGAAGCTTTCTTT. As protein: CASSFSYRANTEAFF.

CDR3 loop: CASSLTDRNLGTQYF. The CDR3 DNA reads as TGTGCCAGCAGCCTAACGGACAGGAACCTTGGGACCCAGTACTTC. The J gene is TRBJ2-5, the V gene TRBV7-2, with 7 nucleotides matching TRBD1. This CDR3 has 15 amino acids. Germline CDR1 reads SGHTA; CDR2 reads FQGNSA. V lost 5 bases, J lost 7 bases, and 13 bases stayed unmatched.

This clone came up a few times. This rearrangement joins TRBV19 to TRBJ1-5; 8 nucleotides agree with TRBD1. Trimming cost V 1 base and J 6 bases; bases outside gene matches: 8. Looked up from germline, CDR1 is LNHDA and CDR2 is SQIVND (reference sequence). The CDR3 spans 16 residues. This CDR3 reads CASSIGTGIVIQPQHF. The CDR3 bases are TGTGCCAGTAGTATAGGGACAGGGATAGTTATTCAGCCCCAGCATTTT.

The sample holds many counts of this clone. The chain recombines TRBV5-8 with TRBJ1-2, with 9 bases fitting TRBD1. V dropped 3 bases and J dropped 4; count of bases not matched to a gene: 10. The CDR3 is 16 residues long. Germline-derived CDR1 and CDR2 are SGHTS and YDEGEE. DNA of the CDR3: TGTGCCAGCAGCTCTCCGGGACAGGGAACGGGCTATGGCTACACCTTC. It specifies CASSSPGQGTGYGYTF. The full variable domain, rest sourced from reference TRBV5-8 and TRBJ1-2, is EAGVTQSPTHLIKTRGQQATLRCSPISGHTSVYWYQQALGLGLQFLLWYDEGEERNRGNFPPRFSGRQFPNYSSELNVNALELEDSALYLCASSSPGQGTGYGYTFGSGTRLTVV.

V gene TRBV11-3 combines with J gene TRBJ2-1, with a possible D match to TRBD2 (6 bases). The CDR3 is 16 residues long. CDR1 SGHNT and CDR2 YENEEA come from the germline V gene. V lost 2 bases, J lost 0 bases, and 11 bases lay in between. CDR3 nucleotide sequence: TGTGCCAGCAGCTTATCATTCGGGAGCTCCTACAATGAGCAGTTCTTC. Residues: CASSLSFGSSYNEQFF. The variable domain in full, completed from reference TRBV11-3 and TRBJ2-1, reads EAGVVQSPRYKIIEKKQPVAFWCNPISGHNTLYWYLQNLGQGPELLIRYENEEAVDDSQLPKDRFSAERLKGVDSTLKIQPAELGDSAVYLCASSLSFGSSYNEQFFGPGTRLTVL.

V and J are TRBV4-1 and TRBJ1-1, with D tentatively TRBD1 (5 bases). The CDR3 consists of 16 residues. The V gene's germline CDR1 is MGHRA and CDR2 YSYEKL. V lost 2 bases to trimming and J lost 1 base, with 14 bases between them. Here the CDR3 DNA reads TGCGCCAGCAGCCAAACTCTATCAGGGCCGAACACTGAAGCTTTCTTT. It codes for CASSQTLSGPNTEAFF.

The V call is TRBV5-1, the J call TRBJ2-3; weak D call: TRBD2 (6 bases). This CDR3 has 14 residues. V lost 0 bases and J lost 3, with 8 bases in between. The germline V gene encodes CDR1 SGHRS and CDR2 YFSETQ. The CDR3 region has the DNA TGCGCCAGCAGCTTGGGCGGGGTTACAGATACGCAGTATTTT. Translated, it gives CASSLGGVTDTQYF.

This clone was observed a few times. In the same sample, other DNA sequences code for this CDR3. CDR3: CASSLAVNTEAFF. Written as DNA, the CDR3 is TGCGCCAGCAGCTTGGCGGTAAACACTGAAGCTTTCTTT. The chain joins TRBV5-1 to TRBJ1-1, with unresolved D. This CDR3 contains 13 residues. V lost 0 bases and J 2 bases, leaving 5 bases between the germline ends. Germline V gene sequence: CDR1 SGHRS, CDR2 YFSETQ.

V is TRBV30 and J is TRBJ2-6; D not resolved. This CDR3 has 13 amino acids. Germline V gene lookup returns CDR1 GTSNPN and CDR2 SVGIG (reference sequence). V was cut by 4 bases and J by 0 bases, with 4 bases left in between. The CDR3, as DNA: TGTGCCTGGATACTCTCTGGGGCCAACGTCCTGACTTTC. It codes for CAWILSGANVLTF.

This clone appeared once. The chain combines TRBV7-9 with TRBJ1-5; 8 bases match TRBD1. Germline assignment: CDR1 SEHNR and CDR2 FQNEAQ (reference sequence). This CDR3 is 17 amino acids long. The ends lost 4 bases at V and 1 base at J; junction bases unmatched: 9. The CDR3 sequence is CASSSRTGFGSNQPQHF. The DNA of the CDR3 is TGTGCCAGCAGCTCTCGGACAGGGTTTGGAAGCAATCAGCCCCAGCATTTT.

This chain links TRBV5-1 with TRBJ2-5; D remains ambiguous. There are 16 residues in the CDR3. The V gene lost 0 bases and the J gene lost 5 bases, with 17 bases spanning the gap. Per the germline V gene, CDR1 is SGHRS and CDR2 is YFSETQ. CDR3 bases: TGCGCCAGCAGCTTGGTACGAGCGCTTGGCCGGGAGACCCAGTACTTC. Its translation is CASSLVRALGRETQYF.

The rearrangement links TRBV7-6 to TRBJ2-7; D is possibly TRBD1 (7 bases). Germline assignment: CDR1 SGHVS and CDR2 FNYEAQ. CDR3 length: 15 residues. V was cut by 0 bases and J by 2 bases, with 11 bases left in between. The CDR3 is CASSLAPGGTYEQYF. The CDR3 DNA is TGTGCCAGCAGCTTAGCCCCAGGGGGGACCTACGAGCAGTACTTC.

J is TRBJ2-7 and V is TRBV21-1; the table calls TRBD1, which could not be checked here. TRBV21-1 is classified as a pseudogene. The CDR3 totals 13 residues. The CDR3 loop reads CARPSGPSNEQYF. CDR3 bases: TGTGCCAGACCCTCAGGGCCGTCTAACGAGCAGTACTTC.

This clone was seen more than once but under ten times. This chain uses TRBV5-1 with TRBJ1-2; a weak D match, TRBD1 (5 bases). With 0 bases removed from V and 6 bases from J, the gap between germline ends came to 15 bases. The CDR3 totals 15 residues. CDR1 is SGHRS and CDR2 is YFSETQ in the germline V gene. The CDR3 DNA reads as TGCGCCAGCAGCTTGGAGGGGTCGGCAGCAGATGGCTACACCTTC. It is translated as CASSLEGSAADGYTF. Full variable domain (rest looked up from reference TRBV5-1 and TRBJ1-2): KAGVTQTPRYLIKTRGQQVTLSCSPISGHRSVSWYQQTPGQGLQFLFEYFSETQRNKGNFPGRFSGRQFSNSRSEMNVSTLELGDSALYLCASSLEGSAADGYTFGSGTRLTVV.

The rearrangement joins TRBV2 to TRBJ1-1; D is possibly TRBD1 (5 bases). The length of the CDR3 is 15 residues. V shed 6 bases and J shed 1 base, with 15 bases lying between them. The germline V gene has CDR1 SNHLY and CDR2 FYNNEI. The CDR3 nucleotides are TGTGCCAGCAGGGCCGATACGCAGGGGAACACTGAAGCTTTCTTT. This codes for CASRADTQGNTEAFF.